The 28 T cell receptor beta chains listed next were all sequenced from one sample in a study of blood T cell repertoires in COVID-19. Here immunoSEQ multiplex PCR was the method, and the copy in TCRdb shows in-frame clones only, minus some. The sample yields roughly 28,000 clones, 85% to 90% seen once. Sequencing was performed on peripheral blood. The receptors derive from a man aged 70-80 years with active COVID-19.

The chain is built from TRBV7-9 and TRBJ1-6; D uncertain. In germline, CDR1 is SEHNR, CDR2 FQNEAQ (reference sequence). V lost 5 bases, J lost 10 bases, and 9 bases lay in between. The CDR3 covers 12 residues. The CDR3 DNA reads as TGTGCCAGCAGCCCCCGTAGCTCACCCCTCCACTTT. Its protein product is CASSPRSSPLHF.

The V and J genes are TRBV7-2 and TRBJ1-1; 7 bases are a match to TRBD1. V lost 2 bases, J lost 2 bases, and 2 bases stayed unmatched. Per germline, CDR1 SGHTA and CDR2 FQGNSA. The CDR3 is 14 residues long. Written as DNA, the CDR3 is TGTGCCAGCAGCTTAACAGGGGCTAACACTGAAGCTTTCTTT. This encodes CASSLTGANTEAFF.

The V gene is TRBV7-7, the J gene TRBJ2-3; D not resolved. The length of the CDR3 is 14 residues. Germline-derived CDR1 and CDR2 are SSHAT and FNYEAQ (reference sequence). V was shortened by 2 bases and J by 6 bases, with 12 bases between the two germline ends. The CDR3 spells CASSLSGRLDTQYF. The CDR3 coding sequence is TGTGCCAGCAGCTTATCTGGGCGCTTGGATACGCAGTATTTT.

The rearrangement uses TRBV10-3 and TRBJ1-2, with 8 bases fitting TRBD1. Trimming took 5 bases from V and 10 from J; bases not matched to a gene: 9. CDR3 length: 13 residues. Germline assignment: CDR1 ENHRY and CDR2 SYGVKD. Here the CDR3 DNA reads TGTGCCATCAGTACCGAGCGGACAGGGCTCTACACCTTC. This codes for CAISTERTGLYTF.

The rearrangement links TRBV2 to TRBJ1-4, with D perhaps matching TRBD1 (5 bases). The V end was cut by 7 bases, the J end by 2 bases, with 8 bases between. CDR1 SNHLY and CDR2 FYNNEI come from the germline V gene. CDR3 length equals 13 residues. In DNA form, the CDR3 reads TGTGCCAGCACGGGGGTCACTAATGAAAAACTGTTTTTT. It specifies CASTGVTNEKLFF.

This clone turned up a few times. This chain uses TRBV5-1 with TRBJ1-1, with D unclear. Germline CDR1 reads SGHRS; CDR2 reads YFSETQ. V shed 2 bases and J shed 6 bases, with 8 bases lying between them. The CDR3 totals 12 residues. As DNA, the CDR3 is TGCGCCAGCAGCTTTCAGAATTCTGAAGCTTTCTTT. Translating it yields CASSFQNSEAFF.

The rearrangement links TRBV27 to TRBJ2-2; a possible D gene is TRBD1 (6 bases). V was cut by 5 bases and J by 1 base, with 14 bases left in between. The length of the CDR3 is 16 residues. Germline lookup yields CDR1 MNHEY and CDR2 SMNVEV (reference sequence). The CDR3 reads CASSPNRALNTGELFF. The CDR3 DNA sequence: TGTGCCAGCAGTCCCAACAGGGCCTTGAACACCGGGGAGCTGTTTTTT.

The V call is TRBV15, the J call TRBJ1-1, with D uncertain. The V gene's germline CDR1 is LNHNV and CDR2 YYDKDF (reference sequence). CDR3 length equals 15 residues. V lost 0 bases, J lost 0 bases, and 8 bases lay in between. Here the CDR3 reads CATSRERAVNTEAFF. CDR3 DNA: TGTGCCACCAGCAGAGAGCGGGCCGTGAACACTGAAGCTTTCTTT.

The rearrangement joins TRBV29-1 to TRBJ2-2, with D possibly being TRBD1 (6 bases). Germline CDR1 SQVTM, CDR2 ANQGSEA. The V end was cut by 6 bases, the J end by 4 bases, with 27 bases between. The CDR3 extends over 18 amino acids. The CDR3 coding sequence is TGCAGCGTCCCTCATGAGGGGGTGGGCCAGGTCTTCACCGGGGAGCTGTTTTTT. This encodes CSVPHEGVGQVFTGELFF.

The V gene is TRBV18, the J gene TRBJ1-1; the D gene is possibly TRBD1 (5 bases). Germline lookup yields CDR1 KGHSH and CDR2 LQKENI. V was trimmed by 6 bases and J by 0 bases, leaving 23 bases between them. This CDR3 is 18 amino acids long. In nucleotides, the CDR3 is TGTGCCAGCTCGCGGGGCTCTCGCGGGATACGCATGAACACTGAAGCTTTCTTT. Protein product: CASSRGSRGIRMNTEAFF.

V is TRBV4-3 and J is TRBJ2-2, with 8 bases identical to TRBD2. The CDR3 is 14 amino acids. Germline V gene lookup returns CDR1 LGHNA and CDR2 YSLEER. V was pared by 5 bases and J by 6 bases, with 5 bases of the junction left unmatched. CDR3: CASSFRGGSGELFF. In nucleotides, the CDR3 is TGCGCCAGCAGCTTCCGGGGGGGCTCCGGGGAGCTGTTTTTT.

V gene TRBV13 combines with J gene TRBJ2-1; possibly TRBD2 for D (5 bases). V shed 3 bases and J shed 0 bases, with 9 bases lying between them. CDR3 length: 15 residues. Germline V CDR1 and CDR2: PRHDT, FYEKMQ (reference sequence). CDR3 nucleotides: TGTGCCAGCAGCTTCAGCGGAAGCTCCTACAATGAGCAGTTCTTC. This codes for CASSFSGSSYNEQFF.

The genes are TRBV12-3 or TRBV12-4 and TRBJ2-7; D might be TRBD1 (6 bases). The ends were cut back, 8 bases at V and 6 bases at J, with 17 bases in the middle. This CDR3 region has 13 residues. The CDR3 is CASGGIPLLEQYF. In nucleotides, the CDR3 is TGTGCCAGCGGGGGCATTCCCCTTCTCGAGCAGTACTTC.

This chain joins TRBV6-2 or TRBV6-3 and TRBJ2-1; D perhaps matches TRBD1 (5 bases). Germline lookup yields CDR1 MNHEY and CDR2 SVGEGT. The V gene lost 6 bases and the J gene lost 1 base, with 16 bases spanning the gap. The CDR3 is made up of 16 amino acids. CDR3 bases: TGTGCCAGCAGCCGAACCCGACAGATATCCTACAATGAGCAGTTCTTC. Translating it yields CASSRTRQISYNEQFF.

This clone was recorded a few times. The gene calls are TRBV5-1 and TRBJ1-5; 8 nucleotides agree with TRBD1. CDR3 size: 15 residues. V lost 8 bases and J lost 2; bases outside the gene matches: 9. Germline CDR1 and CDR2: SGHRS and YFSETQ. This CDR3 reads CASRKTGGGNQPQHF. CDR3 nucleotide sequence: TGCGCCAGTAGAAAAACAGGGGGAGGCAATCAGCCCCAGCATTTT.

The chain combines TRBV2 with TRBJ2-5, with a tentative D call TRBD1 (6 bases). Germline V gives CDR1 SNHLY, CDR2 FYNNEI. The CDR3 is 13 amino acids. Deletions cut 8 bases from V and 0 bases from J, with 10 bases between. In DNA form, the CDR3 reads TGTGCCAGCGGCTGGGACAACCAAGAGACCCAGTACTTC. As protein: CASGWDNQETQYF.

This clone was picked up one time. V gene TRBV6-5 combines with J gene TRBJ2-4, with 8 bases that match TRBD1. The CDR3 sequence is 15 residues long. CDR1 and CDR2 from the germline V gene are MNHEY and SVGAGI. V lost 0 bases to trimming and J lost 4 bases; unmatched junction nucleotides: 2. The CDR3 DNA follows: TGTGCCAGCAGTTACTCGACAGGGGTGAAAAACATTCAGTACTTC. This gives the protein CASSYSTGVKNIQYF.

The chain couples TRBV5-4 to TRBJ2-5; maybe TRBD2 (6 bases). This CDR3 contains 13 residues. The V gene lost 4 bases and the J gene lost 1 base, with 8 bases spanning the gap. The germline CDR1 and CDR2 sequences are SGHNT and YYREEE (reference sequence). The CDR3 DNA sequence: TGTGCCAGCAGCAGGGACTTCCAAGAGACCCAGTACTTC. Translation: CASSRDFQETQYF.

This clone was counted only a few times. This chain's CDR3 is CASSSTVGSYEQYF. CDR3 bases: TGTGCCAGCAGCTCCACTGTGGGCAGCTACGAGCAGTACTTC. The chain employs TRBV7-2 and TRBJ2-7; D call uncertain. This CDR3 has 14 residues. V lost 4 bases and J 3 bases, leaving 13 bases between the germline ends. Germline loops: CDR1 SGHTA, CDR2 FQGNSA.

This clone was found a few times. V gene TRBV18 combines with J gene TRBJ2-1, with D possibly TRBD2 on 5 matching bases. Germline CDR1 KGHSH, CDR2 LQKENI. Trimming took 6 bases from V and 7 from J, leaving 10 bases between them. CDR3 length: 12 residues. The CDR3 sequence is CASSGELNEQFF. The CDR3 DNA reads TGTGCCAGCTCGGGAGAGCTTAATGAGCAGTTCTTC. The full variable domain, rest sourced from reference TRBV18 and TRBJ2-1, is NAGVMQNPRHLVRRRGQEARLRCSPMKGHSHVYWYRQLPEEGLKFMVYLQKENIIDESGMPKERFSAEFPKEGPSILRIQQVVRGDSAAYFCASSGELNEQFFGPGTRLTVL.

The gene calls are TRBV9 and TRBJ1-3; D uncertain. V dropped 0 bases and J dropped 0 bases, with 10 bases sitting between them. This CDR3 is 16 amino acids long. Germline V gene sequence: CDR1 SGDLS, CDR2 YYNGEE. The CDR3 DNA sequence: TGTGCCAGCAGCGTAGCTACCGGTAGCTCTGGAAACACCATATATTTT. Translating gives CASSVATGSSGNTIYF.

The rearrangement joins TRBV19 to TRBJ2-1, with a tentative D call TRBD1 (6 bases). The CDR3 extends over 13 amino acids. V lost 3 bases and J 11 bases, leaving 14 bases between the germline ends. Germline V CDR1 and CDR2: LNHDA, SQIVND (reference sequence). As DNA, the CDR3 is TGTGCCAGTAGTATGTATTCCAGGGGTCAGCAGTTCTTC. Translated, it gives CASSMYSRGQQFF.

This clone was observed once. The J gene is TRBJ1-4, the V gene TRBV30; D not resolved. CDR1 GTSNPN and CDR2 SVGIG come from the germline V gene (reference sequence). The CDR3 totals 13 residues. The V end was cut by 1 base, the J end by 6 bases, with 9 bases between. The CDR3 is CAWSGGVDEKLFF. In DNA, the CDR3 is TGTGCCTGGAGTGGGGGAGTGGATGAAAAACTGTTTTTT.

As regards this clone: The junction departs from germline at one end; a sequencing error may be responsible. The rearrangement links TRBV5-4 to TRBJ1-6; TRBD1 agrees at 7 bases. CDR1 is SGHNT, CDR2 YYREEE, per germline (reference sequence). The CDR3 is 16 residues long. The CDR3: CAGSSFNRGGNSPLHF. The CDR3, as DNA: TGTGCCGGCAGCTCATTTAACAGGGGAGGTAATTCACCCCTCCACTTT.

This clone was seen a handful of times. The chain recombines TRBV4-1 with TRBJ1-5, with D tentatively TRBD1 (5 bases). Germline loops: CDR1 MGHRA, CDR2 YSYEKL. The CDR3 is 14 amino acids. V lost 0 bases to trimming and J lost 4 bases, with 7 bases between them. CDR3 sequence reads: CASSQDRANQPQHF. The CDR3 nucleotides read TGCGCCAGCAGCCAAGACAGGGCGAATCAGCCCCAGCATTTT.

V gene TRBV6-5 combines with J gene TRBJ2-2; D may be TRBD2 (5 bases). Trimming left V 7 bases short and J 0 bases short, with 12 bases between. Germline CDR1 MNHEY, CDR2 SVGAGI. The CDR3 is 15 amino acids. The CDR3 coding sequence is TGTGCCAGCAAAAGTGTCGGGGCGAACACCGGGGAGCTGTTTTTT. Its protein product is CASKSVGANTGELFF.

The rearrangement joins TRBV28 to TRBJ2-6; D ambiguous. Per germline, CDR1 MDHEN and CDR2 SYDVKM. Trimming removed 1 base at V and 0 bases at J, with 7 bases between. This CDR3 has 16 residues. The CDR3 DNA sequence: TGTGCCAGCAGTTTATCCCGGTCCTCTGGGGCCAACGTCCTGACTTTC. Translating it yields CASSLSRSSGANVLTF.

The chain combines TRBV18 with TRBJ2-5; D call uncertain. V was shortened by 2 bases and J by 2 bases, with 9 bases between the two germline ends. CDR1 is KGHSH and CDR2 is LQKENI in the germline V gene. There are 14 residues in the CDR3. Here the CDR3 reads CASSPGPVQETQYF. The CDR3 nucleotides read TGTGCCAGCTCACCAGGGCCAGTTCAAGAGACCCAGTACTTC.